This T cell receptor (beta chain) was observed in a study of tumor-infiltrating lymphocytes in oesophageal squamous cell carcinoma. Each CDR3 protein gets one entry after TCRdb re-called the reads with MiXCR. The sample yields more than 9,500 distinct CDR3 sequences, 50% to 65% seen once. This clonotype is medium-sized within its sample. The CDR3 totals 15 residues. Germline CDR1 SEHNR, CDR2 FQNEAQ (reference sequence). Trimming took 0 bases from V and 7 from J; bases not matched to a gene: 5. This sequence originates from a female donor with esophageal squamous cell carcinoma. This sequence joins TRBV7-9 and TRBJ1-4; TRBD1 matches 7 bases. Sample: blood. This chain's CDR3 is CASSLAPTGPEKLFF. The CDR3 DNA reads TGTGCCAGCAGCTTAGCCCCGACAGGGCCTGAAAAACTGTTTTTT. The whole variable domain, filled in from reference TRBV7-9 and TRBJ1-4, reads DTGVSQNPRHKITKRGQNVTFRCDPISEHNRLYWYRQTLGQGPEFLTYFQNEAQLEKSRLLSDRFSAERPKGSFSTLEIQRTEQGDSAMYLCASSLAPTGPEKLFFGSGTQLSVL.